A single sample is the source of the 24 T cell receptor beta chains below, sequenced in a study of cytomegalovirus exposure and HLA in healthy donors. In the PCR, 60 Vbeta and 13 Jbeta primers were used. This table comes from immunoSEQ multiplex PCR, and its TCRdb copy is limited to in-frame clones, with some not included. The sample contains roughly 120,000 clones, around 80% of which appear only once. Sequenced sample: PBMCs. These TCRs come from a woman in her forties in good health and CMV-seropositive.

This clone was observed once. This chain uses TRBV4-2 with TRBJ1-3, with TRBD1 matching 7 bases. The CDR3 is 15 residues long. Germline CDR1 LGHNA, CDR2 YNFKEQ. After removal of 2 bases from V and 1 base from J, the junction contained 2 bases not matched to a gene. In DNA, the CDR3 is TGTGCCAGCAGCCAAACAGGGGAATCTGGAAACACCATATATTTT. Its protein product is CASSQTGESGNTIYF.

This sequence joins TRBV7-9 and TRBJ2-5, with TRBD2 matching 7 bases. Germline V CDR1 and CDR2: SEHNR, FQNEAQ (reference sequence). V trimming: 4 bases; J trimming: 2 bases; junction bases outside the gene matches: 7. The CDR3 loop spans 15 amino acids. Here the CDR3 reads CASSSNSGGQETQYF. For the CDR3, the DNA is TGTGCCAGCAGCTCTAATTCCGGGGGGCAAGAGACCCAGTACTTC.

The chain couples TRBV4-3 to TRBJ2-3, with a tentative D call TRBD2 (5 bases). V lost 0 bases and J 1 base, leaving 8 bases between the germline ends. In germline, CDR1 is LGHNA, CDR2 YSLEER. The CDR3 loop spans 15 amino acids. CDR3 nucleotides: TGCGCCAGCAGCCAAGATCTGCGGGGCACAGATACGCAGTATTTT. It yields the protein CASSQDLRGTDTQYF.

This clone turned up a few times. This chain connects TRBV30 to TRBJ1-2, with 7 bases that match TRBD1. CDR3 length: 16 residues. Losses at the gene ends were 2 bases for V and 3 bases for J; bases not matched to a gene: 12. Germline CDR1 and CDR2: GTSNPN and SVGIG (reference sequence). In nucleotides, the CDR3 is TGTGCCTGGAGTCTCTACATCGACAGGGTAGACTATGGCTACACCTTC. This sequence encodes CAWSLYIDRVDYGYTF.

This clone was observed a single time. The chain carries TRBV5-1 and TRBJ2-7; TRBD1 agrees at 7 bases. The CDR3 extends over 13 amino acids. Looked up from germline, CDR1 is SGHRS and CDR2 is YFSETQ. Trimming at V came to 7 bases and at J to 7 bases, leaving 11 bases not matched to a gene. The DNA for the CDR3 is TGCGCCAGCGGCACAGGGGCCTCGGGAGAGCAGTACTTC. Residues: CASGTGASGEQYF.

The rearrangement links TRBV18 to TRBJ1-2; 8 bases fit TRBD1. This CDR3 region has 16 residues. Germline CDR1 is KGHSH and CDR2 is LQKENI. V lost 3 bases and J lost 4; bases outside the gene matches: 10. The CDR3 sequence is CASSPKRGQGSYGYTF. CDR3 coding DNA: TGTGCCAGCTCACCCAAGCGTGGACAGGGATCCTATGGCTACACCTTC. Combining the CDR3 with reference TRBV18 and TRBJ1-2 gives the whole variable domain NAGVMQNPRHLVRRRGQEARLRCSPMKGHSHVYWYRQLPEEGLKFMVYLQKENIIDESGMPKERFSAEFPKEGPSILRIQQVVRGDSAAYFCASSPKRGQGSYGYTFGSGTRLTVV.

The gene calls are TRBV2 and TRBJ2-2; no definite D call. The CDR3 has 13 residues. V dropped 8 bases and J dropped 0 bases, with 7 bases sitting between them. Germline values: CDR1 SNHLY, CDR2 FYNNEI. CDR3 protein: CASRRANTGELFF. The DNA for the CDR3 is TGTGCCAGCCGGAGAGCGAACACCGGGGAGCTGTTTTTT.

The V call is TRBV6-5, the J call TRBJ1-5; 9 bases are shared with TRBD1. Trimming removed 5 bases from V and 2 bases from J; junction bases left unmatched: 1. CDR3 size: 14 residues. Looked up from germline, CDR1 is MNHEY and CDR2 is SVGAGI. The CDR3 loop reads CASSRQGGNQPQHF. CDR3 DNA sequence: TGTGCCAGCAGTAGACAGGGGGGCAATCAGCCCCAGCATTTT.

The chain carries TRBV15 and TRBJ2-7, with 7 bases matching TRBD1. In germline, CDR1 is LNHNV, CDR2 YYDKDF (reference sequence). The J segment lost 1 base and the V segment lost 1 base, leaving 4 bases of the junction unmatched. The CDR3 extends over 15 amino acids. The CDR3 DNA reads TGTGCCACCAGCAGAGTCAGGGGGTTATCCTACGAGCAGTACTTC. Translation gives CATSRVRGLSYEQYF.

This chain joins TRBV5-1 and TRBJ2-3; 11 bases are shared with TRBD1. J was trimmed by 6 bases and V by 6 bases; bases with no gene match: 9. The germline V gene has CDR1 SGHRS and CDR2 YFSETQ. CDR3 length: 15 residues. DNA of the CDR3: TGCGCCAGCATCTCCGGGACAGGGGGATATGATACGCAGTATTTT. It is translated as CASISGTGGYDTQYF.

The rearrangement joins TRBV29-1 to TRBJ2-2; D possibly corresponds to TRBD1 (6 bases). Trimming took 6 bases from V and 7 from J, leaving 9 bases between them. Germline V gene sequence: CDR1 SQVTM, CDR2 ANQGSEA. The CDR3 is 11 amino acids. In nucleotides, the CDR3 is TGCAGCGTCCCACAGGGCGGGGAGCTGTTTTTT. Its translation is CSVPQGGELFF.

J is TRBJ2-7 and V is TRBV5-1, with D unresolved. This CDR3 comprises 12 residues. The ends were cut back, 1 base at V and 5 bases at J, with 7 bases in the middle. CDR1 and CDR2 from the germline V gene are SGHRS and YFSETQ. This chain's CDR3 is CASSLSGHEQYF. CDR3 sequence (DNA): TGCGCCAGCAGCTTGTCAGGCCACGAGCAGTACTTC.

The V and J genes are TRBV18 and TRBJ1-1, with D possibly being TRBD1 (5 bases). Germline CDR1 reads KGHSH; CDR2 reads LQKENI. CDR3 length: 16 residues. Deletions cut 1 base from V and 8 bases from J, with 20 bases between. The CDR3 loop reads CASSPLKFGGGQEAFF. DNA of the CDR3: TGTGCCAGCTCACCACTTAAGTTCGGGGGTGGACAAGAAGCTTTCTTT.

This chain links TRBV5-1 with TRBJ2-5; D remains ambiguous. The CDR3 is 11 amino acids. The germline V gene encodes CDR1 SGHRS and CDR2 YFSETQ. Trimming stripped 1 base from V and 4 bases from J, with 2 bases between. The CDR3 loop is CASSLRETQYF. CDR3 DNA sequence: TGCGCCAGCAGCTTGCGAGAGACCCAGTACTTC.

The chain couples TRBV10-3 to TRBJ2-2; 7 bases agree with TRBD1. Losses at the gene ends were 0 bases for V and 2 bases for J; bases not matched to a gene: 3. The CDR3 spans 16 residues. Germline-derived CDR1 and CDR2 are ENHRY and SYGVKD. This CDR3 reads CAISESRGSNTGELFF. For the CDR3, the DNA is TGTGCCATCAGTGAGTCCAGGGGGAGCAACACCGGGGAGCTGTTTTTT.

The rearrangement links TRBV2 to TRBJ2-5, with D maybe TRBD1 (5 bases). Between the trimmed V and J ends, which lost 6 bases and 5 bases, there was a span of 13 bases. From germline, CDR1 is SNHLY and CDR2 FYNNEI. The CDR3 sequence is 13 residues long. CDR3 bases: TGTGCCAGCAGCGTGGTACCAGGGGAGACCCAGTACTTC. Encoded protein: CASSVVPGETQYF.

This sequence joins TRBV6-1 and TRBJ1-6; 8 bases map to TRBD1. Per the germline V gene, CDR1 is MNHNS and CDR2 is SASEGT. The CDR3 loop spans 14 amino acids. V shed 6 bases and J 7 bases; nucleotides not matched to a gene: 5. CDR3 sequence reads: CASRLDRENSPLHF. The CDR3 DNA reads as TGTGCCAGCAGGTTGGACAGGGAAAATTCACCCCTCCACTTT.

In its sample, this clone was seen once. This chain links TRBV19 with TRBJ2-1; perhaps TRBD2 as D (6 bases). V was shortened by 1 base and J by 5 bases, with 12 bases between the two germline ends. The CDR3 runs 15 residues. Germline loops: CDR1 LNHDA, CDR2 SQIVND (reference sequence). The CDR3 nucleotides are TGTGCCAGTAGTATAGCTCTAGCGAGAAACAATGAGCAGTTCTTC. Translated, it gives CASSIALARNNEQFF.

This clone was recorded a few times. The chain combines TRBV4-2 with TRBJ2-5; possibly TRBD2 for D (6 bases). V dropped 0 bases and J dropped 7 bases, with 12 bases sitting between them. The CDR3 covers 14 residues. Looked up from germline, CDR1 is LGHNA and CDR2 is YNFKEQ. The CDR3 DNA sequence: TGTGCCAGCAGCCAAGATAGGGGAGGATGGACCCAGTACTTC. Its protein product is CASSQDRGGWTQYF.

This chain links TRBV6-5 with TRBJ2-7, with D maybe TRBD2 (7 bases). CDR1 is MNHEY, CDR2 SVGAGI, per germline. This CDR3 contains 15 residues. V lost 0 bases and J 7 bases, leaving 16 bases between the germline ends. DNA for the CDR3: TGTGCCAGCAGTTACTCCCCTAGCGGAGGGACAGAGCAGTACTTC. Residues: CASSYSPSGGTEQYF.

The genes are TRBV11-1 and TRBJ1-6; D perhaps matches TRBD1 (6 bases). Germline V gene lookup returns CDR1 SGHAT and CDR2 FQDESV (reference sequence). The CDR3 extends over 14 amino acids. Trimming took 3 bases from V and 6 from J, leaving 9 bases between them. The CDR3 loop is CASSFDRTNSPLHF. As DNA, the CDR3 is TGTGCCAGCAGCTTCGACAGGACTAATTCACCCCTCCACTTT.

The V gene is TRBV2, the J gene TRBJ1-1; 9 nucleotides match TRBD1. Germline CDR1 and CDR2: SNHLY and FYNNEI. This CDR3 comprises 13 residues. After removal of 5 bases from V and 4 bases from J, the junction contained 2 bases not matched to a gene. The CDR3 region has the DNA TGTGCCAGCAGTACAGGGGGCGGCACTGAAGCTTTCTTT. It specifies CASSTGGGTEAFF.

In its sample, this clone was seen once. The V call is TRBV5-8, the J call TRBJ2-3; 7 positions match TRBD1. Trimming removed 0 bases from V and 0 bases from J; junction bases left unmatched: 7. Germline assignment: CDR1 SGHTS and CDR2 YDEGEE. This CDR3 contains 17 residues. The CDR3 here is CASSLEDRFASTDTQYF. The DNA for the CDR3 is TGTGCCAGCAGCTTGGAGGACAGGTTTGCTAGCACAGATACGCAGTATTTT.

This chain connects TRBV16 to TRBJ1-2; TRBD1 matches 12 bases. CDR3 length: 18 amino acids. Germline V gene data show CDR1 as KGHSY and CDR2 as FQNENV. Trimming cost V 2 bases and J 0 bases; bases outside gene matches: 7. DNA of the CDR3: TGTGCCAGCAGCCAAGGAGGGACAGGGGGCCCGTCTAACTATGGCTACACCTTC. It is translated as CASSQGGTGGPSNYGYTF.